The 16 T cell receptor beta chains given below trace back to one sample, sequenced in a study of blood T cell repertoires in COVID-19. The data were produced by immunoSEQ multiplex PCR, yet TCRdb's version contains in-frame clones alone and is incomplete. The data contain some 50,000 clones, over 70% of them singletons. The sample taken for sequencing was peripheral blood. The receptors come from an elderly woman with COVID-19, enrolled during active disease.

The V gene is TRBV30, the J gene TRBJ2-7; D remains ambiguous. The CDR3 runs to 15 residues. V shed 2 bases and J shed 0 bases, with 14 bases lying between them. Germline loops: CDR1 GTSNPN, CDR2 SVGIG (reference sequence). The CDR3 loop reads CAWSSPGLRSYEQYF. CDR3 bases: TGTGCCTGGAGTAGTCCGGGTCTTCGCTCCTACGAGCAGTACTTC.

V and J are TRBV19 and TRBJ1-3; 9 bases line up with TRBD1. Germline V lookup: CDR1 LNHDA, CDR2 SQIVND (reference sequence). This CDR3 region has 14 residues. Trimming removed 10 bases from V and 3 bases from J; junction bases left unmatched: 7. The CDR3 reads CATQQGARGNTIYF. The CDR3 DNA follows: TGTGCCACCCAACAGGGGGCGCGTGGAAACACCATATATTTT.

Notes on this clone: The same CDR3 can be traced to other DNA sequences in this sample. This chain connects TRBV5-6 to TRBJ2-3; no firm D call. CDR1 SGHDT and CDR2 YYEEEE come from the germline V gene. Trimming took off 1 base at V and 4 bases at J, with 4 bases between the two ends. The CDR3 sequence is 12 residues long. In DNA form, the CDR3 reads TGTGCCAGCAGCTTGCTCCCAGATACGCAGTATTTT. This sequence encodes CASSLLPDTQYF.

This clone is a singleton in its sample. The chain combines TRBV9 with TRBJ2-1; TRBD1 matches at 7 bases. The germline CDR1 and CDR2 sequences are SGDLS and YYNGEE. CDR3 length equals 12 residues. J was trimmed by 13 bases and V by 3 bases; bases with no gene match: 7. This CDR3 reads CASSGGQALQFF. DNA for the CDR3: TGTGCCAGCAGCGGTGGACAGGCCCTTCAGTTCTTC.

The chain is built from TRBV19 and TRBJ2-2, with TRBD2 as a possible D gene (6 bases). V was shortened by 6 bases and J by 1 base, with 15 bases between the two germline ends. The germline gives CDR1 LNHDA, CDR2 SQIVND (reference sequence). This CDR3 contains 16 residues. The CDR3 coding sequence is TGTGCCAGTAGGCGAACGGGACTGGGGAACACCGGGGAGCTGTTTTTT. Encoded protein: CASRRTGLGNTGELFF.

The gene calls are TRBV3-1 (or the pseudogene TRBV3-2) and TRBJ1-1; maybe TRBD1 (5 bases). CDR3 length: 15 amino acids. The germline CDR1 and CDR2 sequences are LGHDT and YNNKEL (reference sequence). The V and J ends lost 4 bases and 7 bases respectively, with 19 bases between them. CDR3 bases: TGTGCCAGCAGCCCGCCTCAGGGCAGGGTGGTTGAAGCTTTCTTT. Translation: CASSPPQGRVVEAFF.

This clone showed up just once. This chain joins TRBV6-1 and TRBJ2-7; TRBD2 agrees at 10 bases. Germline loops: CDR1 MNHNS, CDR2 SASEGT. V lost 3 bases and J lost 4; bases outside the gene matches: 3. This CDR3 has 14 amino acids. The CDR3 spells CASSETSGPYEQYF. The CDR3, as DNA: TGTGCCAGCAGTGAGACTAGCGGGCCTTACGAGCAGTACTTC.

This clone was detected only once. In DNA form, the CDR3 reads TGTGCCAGCAGCTCGCGGGACAGACTTTTTCCAACTAATGAAAAACTGTTTTTT. This encodes CASSSRDRLFPTNEKLFF. The J gene is TRBJ1-4, the V gene TRBV7-9, with TRBD1 matching 7 bases. Germline V CDR1 and CDR2: SEHNR, FQNEAQ (reference sequence). The CDR3 runs 18 residues. The V segment lost 4 bases and the J segment 0 bases; nucleotides outside the gene matches: 11. The variable domain in full, with the rest retrieved from reference TRBV7-9 and TRBJ1-4, is DTGVSQNPRHKITKRGQNVTFRCDPISEHNRLYWYRQTLGQGPEFLTYFQNEAQLEKSRLLSDRFSAERPKGSFSTLEIQRTEQGDSAMYLCASSSRDRLFPTNEKLFFGSGTQLSVL.

The DNA for the CDR3 is TGTGCCAGCTCACCTTGGACTAGCGGGGGTGCGGCCTACGAGCAGTACTTC. Translating gives CASSPWTSGGAAYEQYF. The V call is TRBV18, the J call TRBJ2-7, with 13 bases lining up with TRBD2. V lost 3 bases and J lost 2; bases outside the gene matches: 7. The CDR3 length is 17 residues. CDR1 is KGHSH and CDR2 is LQKENI in the germline V gene. Supplemented by reference TRBV18 and TRBJ2-7, the full variable domain reads NAGVMQNPRHLVRRRGQEARLRCSPMKGHSHVYWYRQLPEEGLKFMVYLQKENIIDESGMPKERFSAEFPKEGPSILRIQQVVRGDSAAYFCASSPWTSGGAAYEQYFGPGTRLTVT.

The V gene is TRBV11-2, the J gene TRBJ2-7; possibly TRBD1 for D (6 bases). V shed 3 bases and J shed 0 bases, with 15 bases lying between them. CDR3 size: 16 residues. Per the germline V gene, CDR1 is SGHAT and CDR2 is FQNNGV. Written as DNA, the CDR3 is TGTGCCAGCAGCTTCTCCCACCGGACAGCCTCCTACGAGCAGTACTTC. This translates into CASSFSHRTASYEQYF. The entire variable domain, with the rest obtained from reference TRBV11-2 and TRBJ2-7, is as follows: EAGVAQSPRYKIIEKRQSVAFWCNPISGHATLYWYQQILGQGPKLLIQFQNNGVVDDSQLPKDRFSAERLKGVDSTLKIQPAKLEDSAVYLCASSFSHRTASYEQYFGPGTRLTVT.

The V gene is TRBV7-9, the J gene TRBJ2-1; unclear D gene. This CDR3 comprises 11 residues. Germline loops: CDR1 SEHNR, CDR2 FQNEAQ (reference sequence). V was shortened by 5 bases and J by 4 bases, with 3 bases between the two germline ends. The CDR3 DNA sequence: TGTGCCAGCAGCCGGTACAATGAGCAGTTCTTC. This sequence encodes CASSRYNEQFF.

This chain links TRBV6-5 with TRBJ1-3; D gene ambiguous. Germline assignment: CDR1 MNHEY and CDR2 SVGAGI. The V and J ends lost 0 bases and 5 bases respectively, with 11 bases between them. This CDR3 is built from 15 residues. The CDR3 sequence is CASSYSILGRNTIYF. CDR3 bases: TGTGCCAGCAGTTACTCGATTTTGGGCCGAAACACCATATATTTT.

The chain is built from TRBV2 and TRBJ2-4, with 11 positions matching TRBD2. Trimming took 0 bases from V and 0 from J; bases not matched to a gene: 7. The CDR3 spans 19 residues. Germline-derived CDR1 and CDR2 are SNHLY and FYNNEI. The CDR3 DNA is TGTGCCAGCAGTGAAGCGCTTCCTAGCGGGGGGTTAGCCAAAAACATTCAGTACTTC. The encoded protein is CASSEALPSGGLAKNIQYF.

The chain joins TRBV24-1 to TRBJ2-1; 8 nucleotides line up with TRBD2. Trimming cost V 4 bases and J 2 bases; bases outside gene matches: 6. Germline V gene sequence: CDR1 KGHDR, CDR2 SFDVKD. This CDR3 comprises 16 residues. The chain's CDR3 is CATSDPGGGAYNEQFF. The CDR3 region has the DNA TGTGCCACCAGTGACCCCGGGGGGGGAGCCTACAATGAGCAGTTCTTC.

V gene TRBV4-1 combines with J gene TRBJ2-7; 9 bases fit TRBD1. CDR1 is MGHRA, CDR2 YSYEKL, per germline. The J segment lost 0 bases and the V segment lost 5 bases, leaving 8 bases of the junction unmatched. CDR3 length equals 16 residues. This CDR3 reads CASSSPGQGPSYEQYF. The CDR3 nucleotides read TGCGCCAGCAGCTCGCCGGGACAGGGACCCTCCTACGAGCAGTACTTC.

This clone was found once. The chain has TRBV6-5 and TRBJ1-6; tentative D call: TRBD1 (5 bases). The CDR3 covers 15 residues. Trimming left V 0 bases short and J 7 bases short, with 10 bases between. Per germline, CDR1 MNHEY and CDR2 SVGAGI. The CDR3 nucleotides read TGTGCCAGCAGTTACTCGCAGGGTATGAATTCACCCCTCCACTTT. It yields the protein CASSYSQGMNSPLHF.